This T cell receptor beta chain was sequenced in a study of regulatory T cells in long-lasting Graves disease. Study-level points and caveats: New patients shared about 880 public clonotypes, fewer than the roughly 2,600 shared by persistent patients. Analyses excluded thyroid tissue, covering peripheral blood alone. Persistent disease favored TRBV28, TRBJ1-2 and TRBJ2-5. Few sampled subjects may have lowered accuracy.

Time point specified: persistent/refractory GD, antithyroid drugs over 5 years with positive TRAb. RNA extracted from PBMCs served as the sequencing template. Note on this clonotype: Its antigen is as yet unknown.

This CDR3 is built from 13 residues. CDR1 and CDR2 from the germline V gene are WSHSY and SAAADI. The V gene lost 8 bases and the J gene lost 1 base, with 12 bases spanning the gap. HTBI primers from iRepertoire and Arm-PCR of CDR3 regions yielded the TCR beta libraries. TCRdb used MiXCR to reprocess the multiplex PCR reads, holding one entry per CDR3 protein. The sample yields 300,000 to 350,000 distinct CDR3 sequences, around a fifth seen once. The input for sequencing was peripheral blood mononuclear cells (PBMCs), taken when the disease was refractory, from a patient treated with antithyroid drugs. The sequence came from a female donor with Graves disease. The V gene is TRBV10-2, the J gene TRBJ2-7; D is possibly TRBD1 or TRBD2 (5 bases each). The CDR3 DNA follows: TGCGCCAGCGGAAGGGACCGGTCCTACGAGCAGTACTTC. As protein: CASGRDRSYEQYF.